The following is a T cell receptor beta chain sequence with its context. Which antigen it targets is not known. One base away there is no much larger clone; base qualities are not given. The time point label here, explained by the study, means: pre-sensitization, week 0. What the treatment or condition label conveys for this sample: therapeutic diphenylcyclopropenone sensitization with weekly scalp DPC. Blood at each patch-test visit was drawn before the patch test was applied. Patients were eligible if aged 18 to 70, diagnosed with alopecia and judged suitable for DPC therapy, and pregnant patients were excluded. Total RNA was extracted from unfractionated whole blood collected in Tempus Blood RNA tubes. The germline V gene sets CDR1 to SGHDN and CDR2 to FVKESK. V is shortened by 3 bases, J by 6 bases, and the region joining them spans 26 bases. From the cysteine through the phenylalanine, the CDR3 covers 18 amino acids. Only CDR3 DNA is held: 54 bases, read in frame from base 1.

Libraries were prepared through RACE. Sequencing used a NextSeq 500. Library preparation attached unique molecular identifiers to individual cDNA molecules for quantitative, reproducible TCR counting. Both TCR alpha and TCR beta chains were sequenced from each blood RNA sample. Per the source publication's procedure: Samples had a median of about 90,000 TCRs, with a range from about 23,224 to 750,000. The Decombinator software suite was used to annotate V, J and CDR3 in the TCR reads. For PS versus PT1 abundance plots, all samples were subsampled to the same number of TCRs (28,000). Expanded TCRs were defined as absent before sensitization and observed at least eight times at the 2-week time point. TCRdb ran its own pipeline on the public reads, namely fastp trimming at Q25 and MiXCR clone calling, and kept in-frame beta chains. Rows with one shared CDR3 protein collapse into an entry with the most common genes and DNA. None of the V and J calls come from the authors' own analysis; TCRdb made them. The sample data list 99,000 or so distinct CDR3 sequences, and approximately 10% of these were observed just once. More than 2.5% of the sample is in the top ten clones.

The data belong to a study of human T cells and chemical hapten exposure (dated by TCRdb to about 2021). General notes on the study: For sensitization, 2% DPC in acetone was applied to a roughly 2 cm by roughly 2 cm area of upper inner arm skin. Most of the patients in the cohort were female, and the cohort covered alopecia areata with under or over 50% scalp involvement, alopecia totalis and alopecia universalis. Throughout the approximately 22-week study period, patients were also given weekly therapeutic DPC doses on the scalp. Blood samples were taken from patients before sensitization (week 0) and at 2, 6 and about 24 weeks after DPC sensitization. This study followed changes in the peripheral blood TCR repertoire in vivo during primary and secondary sensitization of alopecia patients to the hapten diphenylcyclopropenone (DPC). Libraries were pooled for sequencing, and per-sample TCR yields varied mainly because of small differences in library volumes within the pool. Twenty-nine alopecia patients gave blood for TCR sequencing at one to four time points (pre-sensitization, 2, 6 and 24 weeks). Patch tests used Finn chambers with 0.01% DPC on the upper back, scored after 6 days by International Contact Dermatitis Research Group standards.

Broad study findings and their caveats: DPC sensitization did not change the number of TCRs with a frequency above 1 in 1000, and there was no evidence of changes in global repertoire structure. A positive correlation was found between the number of PT1 expanded TCRs and patch test score, with significance reached at thresholds 8, 16 and 32 but not 4. Repeated subsampling changed both the strength of the expansion versus patch-test correlation and the threshold at which the correlation became significant. Significantly more large CDR3 similarity clusters were formed by expanded TCRs than by pre-sensitization or healthy control sets, consistent with antigen-driven responses. All patients had alopecia, a presumed autoimmune disease, so their immune response might differ from that of healthy individuals.

The receptor was derived from a woman aged 55-70 years with alopecia areata. Some clones in this sample may be carry-over from other donors' samples. The specimen comprised whole blood, sampled in connection with sensitization to the hapten diphenylcyclopropenone (DPC). Recombination linked TRBV14 to TRBJ2-5, with TRBD1 as a weak D call on 6 bases. The CDR3 here reads CASSHLPQEQGWMKTQYF. The DNA reads TGTGCCAGCAGCCACTTACCGCAAGAGCAGGGGTGGATGAAGACCCAGTACTTC.